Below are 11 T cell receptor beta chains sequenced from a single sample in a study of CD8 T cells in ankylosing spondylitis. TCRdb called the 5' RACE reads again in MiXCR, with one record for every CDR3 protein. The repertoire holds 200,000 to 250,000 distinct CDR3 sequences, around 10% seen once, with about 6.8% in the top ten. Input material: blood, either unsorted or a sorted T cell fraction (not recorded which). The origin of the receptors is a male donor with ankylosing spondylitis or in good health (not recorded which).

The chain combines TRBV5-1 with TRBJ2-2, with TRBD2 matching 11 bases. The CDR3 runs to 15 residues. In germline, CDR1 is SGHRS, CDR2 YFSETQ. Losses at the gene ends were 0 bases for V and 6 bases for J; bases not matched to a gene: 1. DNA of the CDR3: TGCGCCAGCAGCTTGGAACTAGCGGGGGCCGGGGAGCTGTTTTTT. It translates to CASSLELAGAGELFF.

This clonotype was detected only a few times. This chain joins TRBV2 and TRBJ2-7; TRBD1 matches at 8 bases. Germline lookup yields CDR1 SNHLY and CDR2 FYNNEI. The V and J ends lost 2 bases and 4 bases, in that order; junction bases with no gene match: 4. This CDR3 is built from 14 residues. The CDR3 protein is CASSESTGGYEQYF. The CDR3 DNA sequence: TGTGCCAGCAGTGAATCAACAGGGGGTTACGAGCAGTACTTC.

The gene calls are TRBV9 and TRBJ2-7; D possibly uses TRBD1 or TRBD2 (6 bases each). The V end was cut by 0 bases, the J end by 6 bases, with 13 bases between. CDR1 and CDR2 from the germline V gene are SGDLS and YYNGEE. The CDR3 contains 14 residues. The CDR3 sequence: CASSVEGGSSEQYF. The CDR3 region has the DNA TGTGCCAGCAGCGTAGAGGGGGGATCGTCCGAGCAGTACTTC.

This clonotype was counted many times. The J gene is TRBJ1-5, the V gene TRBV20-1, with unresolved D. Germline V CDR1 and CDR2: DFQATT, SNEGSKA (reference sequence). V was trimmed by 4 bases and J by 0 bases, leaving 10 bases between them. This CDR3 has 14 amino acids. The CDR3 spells CSAIDFYSNQPQHF. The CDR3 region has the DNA TGCAGTGCTATCGATTTTTATAGCAATCAGCCCCAGCATTTT.

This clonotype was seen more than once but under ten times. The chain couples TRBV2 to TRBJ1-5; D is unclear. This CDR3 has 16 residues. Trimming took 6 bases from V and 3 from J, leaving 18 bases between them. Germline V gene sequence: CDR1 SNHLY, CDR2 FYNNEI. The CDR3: CASSEWALVYNQPQHF. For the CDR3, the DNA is TGTGCCAGCAGCGAATGGGCGCTGGTTTACAATCAGCCCCAGCATTTT.

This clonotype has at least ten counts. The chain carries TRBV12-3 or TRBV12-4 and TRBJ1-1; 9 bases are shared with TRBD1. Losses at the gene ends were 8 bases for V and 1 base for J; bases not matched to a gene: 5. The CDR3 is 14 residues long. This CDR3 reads CASGKGQGNTEAFF. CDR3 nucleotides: TGTGCCAGCGGGAAGGGACAGGGGAACACTGAAGCTTTCTTT.

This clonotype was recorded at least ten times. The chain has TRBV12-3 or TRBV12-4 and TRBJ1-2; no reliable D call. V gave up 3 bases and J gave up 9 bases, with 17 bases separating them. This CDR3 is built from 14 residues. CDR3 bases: TGTGCCAGCAGTTTCCCCCCGGAGAAGAGCAGCTACACCTTC. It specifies CASSFPPEKSSYTF.

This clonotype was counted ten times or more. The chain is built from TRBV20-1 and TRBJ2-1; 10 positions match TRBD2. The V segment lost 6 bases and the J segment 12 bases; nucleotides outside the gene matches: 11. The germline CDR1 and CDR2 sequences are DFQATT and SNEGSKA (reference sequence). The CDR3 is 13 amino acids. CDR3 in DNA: TGCAGTGCCAAGTCTCCGGGACTAGCGACGCAGTTCTTC. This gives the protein CSAKSPGLATQFF.

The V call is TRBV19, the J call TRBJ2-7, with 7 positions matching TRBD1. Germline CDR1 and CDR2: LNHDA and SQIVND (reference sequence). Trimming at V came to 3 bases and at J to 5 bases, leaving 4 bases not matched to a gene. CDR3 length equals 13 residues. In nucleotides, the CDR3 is TGTGCCAGTAGTATTGTACAGGGGAACGAGCAGTACTTC. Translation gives CASSIVQGNEQYF.

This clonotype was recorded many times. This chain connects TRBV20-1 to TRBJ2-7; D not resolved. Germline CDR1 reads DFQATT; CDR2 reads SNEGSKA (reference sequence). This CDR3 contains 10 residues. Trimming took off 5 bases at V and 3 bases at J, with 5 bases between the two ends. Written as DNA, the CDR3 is TGCAGTGCTGGCTACTACGAGCAGTACTTC. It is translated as CSAGYYEQYF.

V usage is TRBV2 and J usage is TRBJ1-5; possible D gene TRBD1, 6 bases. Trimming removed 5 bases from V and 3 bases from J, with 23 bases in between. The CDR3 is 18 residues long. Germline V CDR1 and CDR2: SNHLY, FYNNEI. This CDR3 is CASSTTGIQGSDNQPQHF. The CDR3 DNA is TGTGCCAGCAGTACTACAGGGATCCAGGGGAGTGACAATCAGCCCCAGCATTTT. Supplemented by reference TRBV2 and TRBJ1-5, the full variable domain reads EPEVTQTPSHQVTQMGQEVILRCVPISNHLYFYWYRQILGQKVEFLVSFYNNEISEKSEIFDDQFSVERPDGSNFTLKIRSTKLEDSAMYFCASSTTGIQGSDNQPQHFGDGTRLSIL.